The clone carrying this T cell receptor (beta chain) has a handful of counts. No antigen is known for it. PCR was performed using 60 Vbeta and 13 Jbeta primers. In the authors' methods: Roughly 10 million shared chains were among around 80 million unique TCR beta chains counted in a later analysis. This table comes from immunoSEQ multiplex PCR, and its TCRdb copy is limited to in-frame clones, with some not included. V, J and clone size are taken as reported in that table, and D and trimming were inferred from the DNA itself. In the table there are approximately 150,000 clones, 70% to 90% of which are singletons. Trimming cost V 4 bases and J 8 bases, with 15 bases left between them. CDR1 SGHDT and CDR2 YYEEEE come from the germline V gene. The CDR3 sequence is 13 residues long. These data come from a study of cytomegalovirus exposure and HLA in healthy donors. Findings and caveats of the study: Prior analysis indicated that the majority of TCR beta V segments exhibited productivity approximately 87% or approximately 30% of the time. CMV serostatus was the only recorded immune exposure for donors. Common viral pathogens seemed, in a later analysis, to connect with several of the most significant clusters.

This TCR was sampled from a girl aged 10 to 17 in good health and CMV-seropositive. The chain couples TRBV5-6 to TRBJ1-2; D remains ambiguous. Sequenced: PBMCs. In DNA, the CDR3 is TGTGCCAGCAGCCGCGTGAGGGCTGGAGGCTACACCTTC. Protein: CASSRVRAGGYTF.